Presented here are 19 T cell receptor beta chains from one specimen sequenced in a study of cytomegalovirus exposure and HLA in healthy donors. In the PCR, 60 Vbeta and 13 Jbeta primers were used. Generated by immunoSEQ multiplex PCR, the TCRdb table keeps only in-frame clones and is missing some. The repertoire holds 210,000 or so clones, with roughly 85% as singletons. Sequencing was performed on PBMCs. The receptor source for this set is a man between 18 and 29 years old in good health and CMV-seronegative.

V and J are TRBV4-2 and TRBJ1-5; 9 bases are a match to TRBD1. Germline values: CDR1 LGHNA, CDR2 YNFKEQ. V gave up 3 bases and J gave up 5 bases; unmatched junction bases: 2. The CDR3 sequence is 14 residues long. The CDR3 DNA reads TGTGCCAGCAGCCAGTGGACAGGGGATCAGCCCCAGCATTTT. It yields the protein CASSQWTGDQPQHF.

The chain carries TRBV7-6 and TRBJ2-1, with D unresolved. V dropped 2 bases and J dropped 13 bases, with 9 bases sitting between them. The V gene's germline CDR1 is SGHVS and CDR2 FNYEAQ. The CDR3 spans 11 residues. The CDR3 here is CASSLSGTQFF. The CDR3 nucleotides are TGTGCCAGCAGCTTATCCGGTACTCAGTTCTTC.

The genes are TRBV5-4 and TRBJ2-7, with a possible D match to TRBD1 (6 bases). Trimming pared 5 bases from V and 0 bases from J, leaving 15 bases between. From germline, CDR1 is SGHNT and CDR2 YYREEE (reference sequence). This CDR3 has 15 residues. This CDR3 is CASSSSTGTSYEQYF. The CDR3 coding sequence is TGTGCCAGCAGTTCCTCGACAGGAACCTCCTACGAGCAGTACTTC.

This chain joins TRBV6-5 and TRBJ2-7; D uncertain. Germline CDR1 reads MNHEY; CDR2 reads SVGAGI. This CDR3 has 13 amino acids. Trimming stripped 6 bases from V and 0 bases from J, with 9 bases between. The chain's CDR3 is CASSPSGSYEQYF. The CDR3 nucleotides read TGTGCCAGCAGCCCTTCGGGCTCCTACGAGCAGTACTTC.

The chain's CDR3 is CASSSRQGTYEQYF. DNA of the CDR3: TGTGCCAGCAGTTCACGACAGGGGACCTACGAGCAGTACTTC. V is TRBV6-5 and J is TRBJ2-7; 8 nucleotides match TRBD1. The length of the CDR3 is 14 residues. Germline-derived CDR1 and CDR2 are MNHEY and SVGAGI. With V trimmed by 4 bases and J by 2 bases, 4 bases remained unmatched.

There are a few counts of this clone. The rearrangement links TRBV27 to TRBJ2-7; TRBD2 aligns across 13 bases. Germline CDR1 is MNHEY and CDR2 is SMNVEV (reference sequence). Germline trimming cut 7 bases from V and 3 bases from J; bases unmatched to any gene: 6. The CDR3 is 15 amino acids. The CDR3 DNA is TGTGCCAGCACCCTCGGGACTAGCGGGAACTACGAGCAGTACTTC. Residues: CASTLGTSGNYEQYF.

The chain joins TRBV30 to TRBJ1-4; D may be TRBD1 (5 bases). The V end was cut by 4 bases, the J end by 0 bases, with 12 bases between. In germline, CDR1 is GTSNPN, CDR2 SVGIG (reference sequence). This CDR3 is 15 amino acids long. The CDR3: CAWTRRGPTNEKLFF. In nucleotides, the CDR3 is TGTGCCTGGACACGGAGGGGTCCAACTAATGAAAAACTGTTTTTT.

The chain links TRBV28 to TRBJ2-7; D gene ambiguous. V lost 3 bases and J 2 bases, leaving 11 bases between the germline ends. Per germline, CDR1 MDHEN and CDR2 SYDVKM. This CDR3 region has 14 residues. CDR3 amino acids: CASSLVPVAYEQYF. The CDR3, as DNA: TGTGCCAGCAGTTTGGTTCCCGTAGCCTACGAGCAGTACTTC.

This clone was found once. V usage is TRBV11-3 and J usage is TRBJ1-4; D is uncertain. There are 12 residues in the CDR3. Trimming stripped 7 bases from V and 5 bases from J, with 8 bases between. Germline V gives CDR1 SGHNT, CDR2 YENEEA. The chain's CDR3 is CASTGPNEKLFF. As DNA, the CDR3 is TGTGCCAGCACAGGCCCAAATGAAAAACTGTTTTTT.

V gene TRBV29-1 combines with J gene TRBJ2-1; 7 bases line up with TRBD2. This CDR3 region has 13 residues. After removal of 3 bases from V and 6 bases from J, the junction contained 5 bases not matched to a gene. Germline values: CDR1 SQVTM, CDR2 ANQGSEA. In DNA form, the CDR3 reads TGCAGCGTTGAGCGGGAGCAATTCAATGAGCAGTTCTTC. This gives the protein CSVEREQFNEQFF.

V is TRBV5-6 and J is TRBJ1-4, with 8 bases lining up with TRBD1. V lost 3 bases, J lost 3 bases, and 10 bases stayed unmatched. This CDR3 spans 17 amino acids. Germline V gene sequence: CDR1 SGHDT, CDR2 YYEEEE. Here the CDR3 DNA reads TGTGCCAGCAGCTCGTGGACAGGGAGTATGCCTAATGAAAAACTGTTTTTT. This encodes CASSSWTGSMPNEKLFF.

The CDR3 DNA reads as TGTGCCAGCAGCTACGAGGTGGCCACTGAAGCTTTCTTT. Translating it yields CASSYEVATEAFF. The rearrangement links TRBV11-2 to TRBJ1-1, with unresolved D. This CDR3 is built from 13 residues. Germline-derived CDR1 and CDR2 are SGHAT and FQNNGV. Trimming shortened V by 4 bases and J by 4 bases, and 10 bases separated the two germline ends.

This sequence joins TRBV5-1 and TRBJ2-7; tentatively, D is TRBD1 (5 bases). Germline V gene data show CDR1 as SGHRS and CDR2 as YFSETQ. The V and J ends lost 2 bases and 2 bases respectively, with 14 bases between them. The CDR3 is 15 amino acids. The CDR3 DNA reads TGCGCCAGCAGCTTTGAGGCGGCAGGGACCTACGAGCAGTACTTC. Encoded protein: CASSFEAAGTYEQYF.

In DNA form, the CDR3 reads TGTGCCAGCAGCTTCGCAGGGAACAACCGATTTTACTTC. Translated: CASSFAGNNRFYF. The chain combines TRBV7-9 with TRBJ2-7; D is perhaps TRBD1 (5 bases). The CDR3 is made up of 13 amino acids. Trimming took 3 bases from V and 13 from J, leaving 19 bases between them. Per germline, CDR1 SEHNR and CDR2 FQNEAQ (reference sequence).

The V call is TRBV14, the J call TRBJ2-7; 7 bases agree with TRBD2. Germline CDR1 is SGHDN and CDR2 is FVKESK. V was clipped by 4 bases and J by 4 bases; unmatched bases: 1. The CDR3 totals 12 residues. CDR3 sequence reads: CASSLGGYEQYF. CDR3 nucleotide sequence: TGTGCCAGCAGCCTCGGGGGGTACGAGCAGTACTTC.

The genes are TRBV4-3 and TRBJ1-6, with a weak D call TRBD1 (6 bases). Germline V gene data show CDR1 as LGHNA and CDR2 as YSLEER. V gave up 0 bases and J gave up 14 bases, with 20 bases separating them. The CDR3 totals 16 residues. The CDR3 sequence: CASSQEELDSFDTLHF. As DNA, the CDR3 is TGCGCCAGCAGCCAAGAAGAACTGGACAGTTTCGACACCCTCCACTTT.

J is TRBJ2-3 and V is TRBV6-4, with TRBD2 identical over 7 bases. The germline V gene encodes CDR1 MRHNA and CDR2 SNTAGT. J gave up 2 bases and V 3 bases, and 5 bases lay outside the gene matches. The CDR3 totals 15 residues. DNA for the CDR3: TGTGCCAGCAGTGAAGGAGCGGGGCACACAGATACGCAGTATTTT. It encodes CASSEGAGHTDTQYF.

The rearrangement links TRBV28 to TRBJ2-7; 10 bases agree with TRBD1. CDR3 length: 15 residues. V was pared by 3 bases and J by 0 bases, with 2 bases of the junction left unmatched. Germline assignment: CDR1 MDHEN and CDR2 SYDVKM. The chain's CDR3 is CASSFGDRGSYEQYF. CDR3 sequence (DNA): TGTGCCAGCAGTTTCGGGGACAGGGGCTCCTACGAGCAGTACTTC. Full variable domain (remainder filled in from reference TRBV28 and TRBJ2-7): DVKVTQSSRYLVKRTGEKVFLECVQDMDHENMFWYRQDPGLGLRLIYFSYDVKMKEKGDIPEGYSVSREKKERFSLILESASTNQTSMYLCASSFGDRGSYEQYFGPGTRLTVT.

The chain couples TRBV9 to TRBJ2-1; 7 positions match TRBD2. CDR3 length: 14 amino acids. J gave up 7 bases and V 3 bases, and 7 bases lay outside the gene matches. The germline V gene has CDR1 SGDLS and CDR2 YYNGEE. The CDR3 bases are TGTGCCAGCAGCGCATGGGGGGGTCGGAATGAGCAGTTCTTC. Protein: CASSAWGGRNEQFF.